These 21 T cell receptor beta chains were sequenced from one sample in a study of blood T cell repertoires in COVID-19. Profiled with immunoSEQ multiplex PCR; TCRdb holds only in-frame clones, not every one. Of under 200,000 clones in the sample, around 82% were seen once. Sequenced input: PBMCs or T cells enriched from blood (not recorded which). These receptors all come from a woman between 55 and 75 years old with acute COVID-19.

The chain employs TRBV7-9 and TRBJ2-3, with a weak D call TRBD2 (5 bases). This CDR3 contains 15 residues. V was trimmed by 3 bases and J by 5 bases, leaving 15 bases between them. The germline V gene encodes CDR1 SEHNR and CDR2 FQNEAQ (reference sequence). CDR3 region: CASSFSRRARDTQYF. The DNA of the CDR3 is TGTGCCAGCAGCTTCAGCAGGCGGGCGAGAGATACGCAGTATTTT.

The gene calls are TRBV9 and TRBJ1-1; D may be TRBD1 (5 bases). CDR1 SGDLS and CDR2 YYNGEE come from the germline V gene. The CDR3 runs to 16 residues. The V end was cut by 0 bases, the J end by 5 bases, with 17 bases between. CDR3 sequence (DNA): TGTGCCAGCAGCGTAGATCCCCAGGGTAAGGGGACTGAAGCTTTCTTT. The encoded protein is CASSVDPQGKGTEAFF.

This clone has more than one count but fewer than ten. The chain is built from TRBV9 and TRBJ1-5; no clear D gene. V shed 3 bases and J shed 5 bases, with 12 bases lying between them. CDR1 SGDLS and CDR2 YYNGEE come from the germline V gene. The CDR3 has 14 residues. As DNA, the CDR3 is TGTGCCAGCAGCGGGGGTATCGGGGATCAGCCCCAGCATTTT. It yields the protein CASSGGIGDQPQHF. Supplemented by reference TRBV9 and TRBJ1-5, the full variable domain reads DSGVTQTPKHLITATGQRVTLRCSPRSGDLSVYWYQQSLDQGLQFLIQYYNGEERAKGNILERFSAQQFPDLHSELNLSSLELGDSALYFCASSGGIGDQPQHFGDGTRLSIL.

This clone appeared many times. This sequence joins TRBV5-6 and TRBJ2-4; 11 nucleotides line up with TRBD1. Germline lookup yields CDR1 SGHDT and CDR2 YYEEEE. With 5 bases clipped from V and 8 bases from J, the junction kept 12 bases outside the gene matches. CDR3 size: 16 residues. CDR3 in amino acids: CASRPGTGGIRDIQYF. CDR3 coding DNA: TGTGCCAGCAGGCCCGGGACAGGGGGGATTCGGGACATTCAGTACTTC.

Only a few counts were recorded for this clone. This chain connects TRBV5-8 to TRBJ2-7; TRBD2 is a possible D gene (6 bases). Trimming cost V 3 bases and J 4 bases, with 17 bases left between them. CDR3 length: 15 amino acids. Germline CDR1 is SGHTS and CDR2 is YDEGEE. This chain's CDR3 is CASSSASVPNYEQYV. Here the CDR3 DNA reads TGTGCCAGCAGCTCAGCTAGCGTGCCCAATTACGAGCAGTACGTC.

A few counts support this clone. The V call is TRBV7-2, the J call TRBJ1-4, with D possibly being TRBD1 (5 bases). Germline V gene data show CDR1 as SGHTA and CDR2 as FQGNSA. CDR3 length equals 14 residues. Trimming cost V 1 base and J 7 bases, with 10 bases left between them. CDR3 coding DNA: TGTGCCAGCAGCTTAGTAGGGAGGGGTGAAAAACTGTTTTTT. It codes for CASSLVGRGEKLFF. Drawing the rest from reference TRBV7-2 and TRBJ1-4, the complete variable domain is GAGVSQSPSNKVTEKGKDVELRCDPISGHTALYWYRQSLGQGLEFLIYFQGNSAPDKSGLPSDRFSAERTGGSVSTLTIQRTQQEDSAVYLCASSLVGRGEKLFFGSGTQLSVL.

The chain has TRBV19 and TRBJ2-1, with 8 nucleotides matching TRBD2. J gave up 5 bases and V 3 bases, and 12 bases lay outside the gene matches. Germline CDR1 LNHDA, CDR2 SQIVND (reference sequence). The CDR3 runs to 17 residues. CDR3 nucleotide sequence: TGTGCCAGTAGTATTGGGGCCGGAGCGGGAGTCGACAATGAGCAGTTCTTC. Amino acid sequence: CASSIGAGAGVDNEQFF.

This chain joins TRBV19 and TRBJ1-2, with no clear D. There are 15 residues in the CDR3. From germline, CDR1 is LNHDA and CDR2 SQIVND (reference sequence). V was clipped by 7 bases and J by 1 base, with 16 bases between them. CDR3 sequence reads: CASTQSGGNNYGYTF. CDR3 nucleotides: TGTGCCAGTACCCAAAGTGGAGGGAATAACTATGGCTACACCTTC.

This clone was detected only a few times. The chain's CDR3 is CASGSAGSYNEQFF. The DNA for the CDR3 is TGTGCCAGCGGGAGTGCCGGATCCTACAATGAGCAGTTCTTC. V gene TRBV24-1 combines with J gene TRBJ2-1, with 7 nucleotides matching TRBD2. Germline trimming cut 11 bases from V and 1 base from J; bases unmatched to any gene: 7. The length of the CDR3 is 14 residues. Germline CDR1 is KGHDR and CDR2 is SFDVKD.

The CDR3 here is CASSWGQGSFGYTF. CDR3 sequence (DNA): TGTGCCAGCAGCTGGGGACAGGGAAGTTTTGGCTACACCTTC. The chain links TRBV5-6 to TRBJ1-2, with TRBD1 matching 9 bases. V was clipped by 3 bases and J by 7 bases; unmatched bases: 7. CDR3 size: 14 residues. CDR1 SGHDT and CDR2 YYEEEE come from the germline V gene.

The chain is built from TRBV5-4 and TRBJ2-5; the D gene is possibly TRBD1 (5 bases). Germline V gene lookup returns CDR1 SGHNT and CDR2 YYREEE (reference sequence). This CDR3 comprises 13 residues. The V end was cut by 4 bases, the J end by 2 bases, with 9 bases between. The CDR3: CASSPGQQETQYF. CDR3 coding DNA: TGTGCCAGCAGCCCTGGACAACAAGAGACCCAGTACTTC.

The chain uses TRBV7-9 and TRBJ2-2; 11 bases map to TRBD2. V shed 5 bases, J shed 5 bases, and the junction held 7 bases outside the gene matches. Per the germline V gene, CDR1 is SEHNR and CDR2 is FQNEAQ (reference sequence). This CDR3 is built from 16 residues. The DNA for the CDR3 is TGTGCCAGCAGCCCACAGGGGACTAGCGGAACCGGGGAGCTGTTTTTT. It codes for CASSPQGTSGTGELFF.

The chain joins TRBV7-2 to TRBJ2-3, with 8 bases that match TRBD1. Germline V gene lookup returns CDR1 SGHTA and CDR2 FQGNSA. V was pared by 8 bases and J by 2 bases, with 9 bases of the junction left unmatched. The CDR3 runs 15 residues. DNA for the CDR3: TGTGCCAGCCGACGGGGACAGGTTGTCACAGATACGCAGTATTTT. Residues: CASRRGQVVTDTQYF.

In its sample, this clone was seen a few times. This rearrangement joins TRBV18 to TRBJ2-6, with a tentative D call TRBD2 (5 bases). The CDR3 consists of 18 residues. Per germline, CDR1 KGHSH and CDR2 LQKENI. V was trimmed by 1 base and J by 0 bases, leaving 13 bases between them. CDR3 sequence (DNA): TGTGCCAGCTCACCACTCACCAGCCTAGCCTCTGGGGCCAACGTCCTGACTTTC. Encoded protein: CASSPLTSLASGANVLTF. The complete variable domain, with remaining parts taken from reference TRBV18 and TRBJ2-6, reads NAGVMQNPRHLVRRRGQEARLRCSPMKGHSHVYWYRQLPEEGLKFMVYLQKENIIDESGMPKERFSAEFPKEGPSILRIQQVVRGDSAAYFCASSPLTSLASGANVLTFGAGSRLTVL.

This clone was observed once. The V and J genes are TRBV15 and TRBJ2-7; 7 positions match TRBD1. CDR3 length: 16 amino acids. With V trimmed by 0 bases and J by 5 bases, 10 bases remained unmatched. Germline CDR1 LNHNV, CDR2 YYDKDF (reference sequence). CDR3: CATSRDRGGAVHEQYV. CDR3 bases: TGTGCCACCAGCAGAGATAGAGGGGGCGCGGTCCACGAGCAGTACGTC.

The chain couples TRBV28 to TRBJ1-3, with TRBD1 identical over 7 bases. The CDR3 covers 16 residues. Germline CDR1 and CDR2: MDHEN and SYDVKM. The J segment lost 0 bases and the V segment lost 5 bases, leaving 7 bases of the junction unmatched. The CDR3 region is CASSRSGQDSGNTIYF. The CDR3 nucleotides read TGTGCCAGCAGTCGCTCCGGACAGGACTCTGGAAACACCATATATTTT.

The rearrangement uses TRBV28 and TRBJ2-7; D possibly corresponds to TRBD2 (7 bases). This CDR3 has 14 amino acids. Per germline, CDR1 MDHEN and CDR2 SYDVKM. V dropped 5 bases and J dropped 2 bases, with 13 bases sitting between them. For the CDR3, the DNA is TGTGCCAGCAGTCCCGGGGGGCTAGCCTACGAGCAGTACGTC. Translated: CASSPGGLAYEQYV.

This rearrangement joins TRBV4-2 to TRBJ1-5, with TRBD1 as a possible D gene (5 bases). V was pared by 0 bases and J by 5 bases, with 11 bases between. This CDR3 is built from 15 residues. Germline V gives CDR1 LGHNA, CDR2 YNFKEQ. This chain's CDR3 is CASSQDRERHQPQHF. Written as DNA, the CDR3 is TGTGCCAGCAGCCAAGACAGGGAACGGCATCAGCCCCAGCATTTT.

V usage is TRBV19 and J usage is TRBJ2-1; 16 nucleotides agree with TRBD2. This CDR3 is 24 amino acids long. CDR1 and CDR2 (germline): LNHDA, SQIVND (reference sequence). V was pared by 3 bases and J by 8 bases, with 28 bases of the junction left unmatched. The CDR3 sequence: CASSIENEIVGLAGGPLVLDEQFF. The CDR3, as DNA: TGTGCCAGTAGTATCGAGAATGAAATAGTGGGACTAGCGGGAGGGCCCCTCGTCTTGGATGAGCAGTTCTTC.

The chain couples TRBV12-3 or TRBV12-4 to TRBJ2-1, with D uncertain. CDR3 size: 11 residues. Trimming took off 3 bases at V and 11 bases at J, with 8 bases between the two ends. In nucleotides, the CDR3 is TGTGCCAGCAGTTTCCGGGTAAAGCAGTTCTTC. Its protein is CASSFRVKQFF.

V usage is TRBV9 and J usage is TRBJ2-3; the match to TRBD2 covers 15 bases. Germline CDR1 reads SGDLS; CDR2 reads YYNGEE. V lost 3 bases, J lost 7 bases, and 9 bases stayed unmatched. The CDR3 is 17 residues long. The CDR3 protein is CASSGQPGTSGRNTQYF. The CDR3 DNA follows: TGTGCCAGCAGCGGACAACCCGGGACTAGCGGGAGGAATACGCAGTATTTT.